Listed here are 9 T cell receptor beta chains from one sample, sequenced in a study of blood T cell repertoires in COVID-19. Sequenced by immunoSEQ multiplex PCR; TCRdb stores in-frame clones only, minus some. The sample holds about 90,000 clones, over 80% seen once. Sequenced sample: peripheral blood. All receptors derive from a woman aged 55-69 years with active COVID-19.

The V and J genes are TRBV10-3 and TRBJ2-3; maybe TRBD2 (6 bases). With 10 bases removed from V and 4 bases from J, the gap between germline ends came to 15 bases. The CDR3 contains 13 residues. Germline V CDR1 and CDR2: ENHRY, SYGVKD. This CDR3 is CATAGGKADTQYF. The CDR3 region has the DNA TGTGCCACCGCCGGAGGGAAGGCAGATACGCAGTATTTT.

The chain uses TRBV5-1 and TRBJ1-1; D remains unclear. V lost 2 bases, J lost 1 base, and 12 bases lay in between. The CDR3 spans 15 residues. Germline V gives CDR1 SGHRS, CDR2 YFSETQ. As DNA, the CDR3 is TGCGCCAGCAGCTTATCGGCCGGGAGGAACACTGAAGCTTTCTTT. Protein sequence: CASSLSAGRNTEAFF.

This clone was seen a single time. V is TRBV29-1 and J is TRBJ2-1; 7 nucleotides line up with TRBD1. The V gene's germline CDR1 is SQVTM and CDR2 ANQGSEA. CDR3 length equals 12 residues. V lost 8 bases, J lost 8 bases, and 9 bases stayed unmatched. CDR3 DNA: TGCAGCACCAGACAGGGTGAGGATGAGCAGTTCTTC. Amino acids: CSTRQGEDEQFF.

To note about this clone: Mismatch with germline at one junction end may stem from a read error. The rearrangement uses TRBV6-2 or TRBV6-3 and TRBJ1-2, with 7 bases that match TRBD1. The CDR3 has 13 residues. CDR1 is MNHEY and CDR2 is SVGEGT in the germline V gene. DNA for the CDR3: TGTGCCAGCAGTTACTCAACTGGGACAGCCACCATCTTC. Encoded protein: CASSYSTGTATIF.

J is TRBJ1-6 and V is TRBV30; TRBD1 agrees at 9 bases. The V gene's germline CDR1 is GTSNPN and CDR2 SVGIG (reference sequence). CDR3 length: 13 amino acids. The CDR3 here is CAGGQGLNSPLHF. The CDR3, as DNA: TGTGCGGGGGGACAGGGCCTTAATTCACCCCTCCACTTT. Looking up the rest from reference TRBV30 and TRBJ1-6 gives the full variable domain: SQTIHQWPATLVQPVGSPLSLECTVEGTSNPNLYWYRQAAGRGLQLLFYSVGIGQISSEVPQNLSASRPQDRQFILSSKKLLLSDSGFYLCAGGQGLNSPLHFGNGTRLTVT.

The rearrangement uses TRBV19 and TRBJ1-2, with 8 bases that match TRBD1. CDR1 and CDR2 (germline): LNHDA, SQIVND (reference sequence). J gave up 1 base and V 6 bases, and 4 bases lay outside the gene matches. This CDR3 has 14 residues. The DNA for the CDR3 is TGTGCCAGTAGCCGGACAGGGATTAACTATGGCTACACCTTC. It encodes CASSRTGINYGYTF.

The CDR3 nucleotides are TGTGCCAGCAGGAGAGGGCTCGGGGACTATGGCTACACCTTC. Residues: CASRRGLGDYGYTF. This chain connects TRBV28 to TRBJ1-2; no firm D call. V gave up 6 bases and J gave up 3 bases, with 14 bases separating them. CDR3 length: 14 amino acids. Germline-derived CDR1 and CDR2 are MDHEN and SYDVKM.

The chain carries TRBV18 and TRBJ1-1, with 9 bases lining up with TRBD1. Trimming removed 5 bases from V and 1 base from J; junction bases left unmatched: 8. Germline loops: CDR1 KGHSH, CDR2 LQKENI. This CDR3 region has 16 residues. CDR3 residues: CASSFGQGLANTEAFF. CDR3 sequence (DNA): TGTGCCAGCTCATTCGGACAGGGGTTGGCGAACACTGAAGCTTTCTTT.

The gene calls are TRBV10-3 and TRBJ1-1, with D maybe TRBD1 (5 bases). CDR1 is ENHRY and CDR2 is SYGVKD in the germline V gene. CDR3 size: 17 residues. Deletions cut 3 bases from V and 2 bases from J, with 19 bases between. The CDR3 DNA is TGTGCCATCAGTGACAGGGAGGGCGTTAGTGTTAACACTGAAGCTTTCTTT. Translation: CAISDREGVSVNTEAFF.